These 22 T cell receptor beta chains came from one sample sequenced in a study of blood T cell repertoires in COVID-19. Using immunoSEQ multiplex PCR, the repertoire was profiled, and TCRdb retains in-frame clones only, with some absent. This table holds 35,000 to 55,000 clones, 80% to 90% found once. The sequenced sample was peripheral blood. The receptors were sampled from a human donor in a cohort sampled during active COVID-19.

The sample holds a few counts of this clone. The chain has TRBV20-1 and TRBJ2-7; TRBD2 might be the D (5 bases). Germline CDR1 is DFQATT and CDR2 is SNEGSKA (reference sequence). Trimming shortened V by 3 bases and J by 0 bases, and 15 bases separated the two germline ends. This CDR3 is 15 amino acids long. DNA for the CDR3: TGCAGTGCTAGTGAGCGGCGAGTATCCTCCTACGAGCAGTACTTC. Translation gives CSASERRVSSYEQYF.

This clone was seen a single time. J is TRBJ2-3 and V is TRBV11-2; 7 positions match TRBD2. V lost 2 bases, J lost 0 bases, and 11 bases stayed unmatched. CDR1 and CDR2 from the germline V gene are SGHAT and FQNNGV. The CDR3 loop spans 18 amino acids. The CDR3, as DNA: TGTGCCAGCAGCTTAAGTCGGGTGGGGCGGGGGAGCACAGATACGCAGTATTTT. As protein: CASSLSRVGRGSTDTQYF. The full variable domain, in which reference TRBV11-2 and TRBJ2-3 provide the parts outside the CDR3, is EAGVAQSPRYKIIEKRQSVAFWCNPISGHATLYWYQQILGQGPKLLIQFQNNGVVDDSQLPKDRFSAERLKGVDSTLKIQPAKLEDSAVYLCASSLSRVGRGSTDTQYFGPGTRLTVL.

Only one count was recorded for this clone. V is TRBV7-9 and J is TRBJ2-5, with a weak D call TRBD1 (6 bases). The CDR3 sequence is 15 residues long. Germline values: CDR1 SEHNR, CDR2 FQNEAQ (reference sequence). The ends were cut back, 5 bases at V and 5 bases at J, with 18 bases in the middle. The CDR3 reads CASSPGTHEGETQYF. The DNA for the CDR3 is TGTGCCAGCAGCCCAGGGACACACGAGGGGGAGACCCAGTACTTC.

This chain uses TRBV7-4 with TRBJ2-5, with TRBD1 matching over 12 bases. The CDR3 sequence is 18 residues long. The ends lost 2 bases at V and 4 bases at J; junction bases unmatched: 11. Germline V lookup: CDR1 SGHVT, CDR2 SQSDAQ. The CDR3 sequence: CASSLQGKGQGASETQYF. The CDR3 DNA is TGTGCCAGCAGCTTACAAGGAAAGGGACAGGGGGCTTCAGAGACCCAGTACTTC.

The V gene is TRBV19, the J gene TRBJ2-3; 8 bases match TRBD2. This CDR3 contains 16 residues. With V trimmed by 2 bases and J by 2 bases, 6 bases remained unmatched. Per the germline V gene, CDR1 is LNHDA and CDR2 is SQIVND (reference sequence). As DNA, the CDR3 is TGTGCCAGTAGTATAAGGCTAGCGGGCATCACAGATACGCAGTATTTT. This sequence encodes CASSIRLAGITDTQYF.

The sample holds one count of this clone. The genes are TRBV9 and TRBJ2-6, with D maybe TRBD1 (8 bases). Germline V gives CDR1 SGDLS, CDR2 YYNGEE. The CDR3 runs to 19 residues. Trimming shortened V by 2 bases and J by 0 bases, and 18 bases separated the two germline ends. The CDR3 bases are TGTGCCAGCAGCGTCAAGAAACAGGGGGAGGGCTCTGGGGCCAACGTCCTGACTTTC. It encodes CASSVKKQGEGSGANVLTF.

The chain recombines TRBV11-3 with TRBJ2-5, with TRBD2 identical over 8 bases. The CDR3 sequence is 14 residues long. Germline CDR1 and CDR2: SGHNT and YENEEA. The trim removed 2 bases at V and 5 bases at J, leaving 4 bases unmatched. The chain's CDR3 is CASSLHSGGETQYF. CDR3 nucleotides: TGTGCCAGCAGCTTACATTCGGGGGGGGAGACCCAGTACTTC.

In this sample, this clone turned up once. The CDR3 sequence is CASSTTLAGLYEQYF. The CDR3 DNA is TGTGCCAGCAGTACAACACTAGCGGGGTTATACGAGCAGTACTTC. The chain joins TRBV27 to TRBJ2-7, with 10 bases matching TRBD2. This CDR3 comprises 15 residues. J lost 4 bases, V lost 5 bases, and 8 bases had no gene match. CDR1 is MNHEY and CDR2 is SMNVEV in the germline V gene (reference sequence).

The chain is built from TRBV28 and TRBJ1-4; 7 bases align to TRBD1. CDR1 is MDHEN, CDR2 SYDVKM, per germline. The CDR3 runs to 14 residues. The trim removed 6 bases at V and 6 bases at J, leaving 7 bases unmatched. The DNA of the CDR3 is TGTGCCAGCAGGCCCGACAGGGTCGATGAAAAACTGTTTTTT. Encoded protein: CASRPDRVDEKLFF. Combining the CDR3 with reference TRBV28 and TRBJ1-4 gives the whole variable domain DVKVTQSSRYLVKRTGEKVFLECVQDMDHENMFWYRQDPGLGLRLIYFSYDVKMKEKGDIPEGYSVSREKKERFSLILESASTNQTSMYLCASRPDRVDEKLFFGSGTQLSVL.

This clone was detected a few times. CDR3 in DNA: TGTGCCAGCAGCCAAGCCTTCGGGGGGCCTAGCGGGAACAATGAGCAGTTCTTC. Amino acid sequence: CASSQAFGGPSGNNEQFF. This chain uses TRBV3-1 (or the pseudogene TRBV3-2) with TRBJ2-1; 9 bases agree with TRBD2. This CDR3 is 18 amino acids long. The V segment lost 1 base and the J segment 5 bases; nucleotides outside the gene matches: 12. Germline V gene lookup returns CDR1 LGHDT and CDR2 YNNKEL (reference sequence).

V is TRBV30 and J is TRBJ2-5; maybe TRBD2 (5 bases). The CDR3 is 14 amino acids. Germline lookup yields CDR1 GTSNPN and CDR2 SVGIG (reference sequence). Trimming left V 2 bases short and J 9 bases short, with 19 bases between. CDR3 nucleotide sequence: TGTGCCTGGAGTAAGGCAAACTTTCTCGGGGCCCAGTACTTC. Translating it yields CAWSKANFLGAQYF.

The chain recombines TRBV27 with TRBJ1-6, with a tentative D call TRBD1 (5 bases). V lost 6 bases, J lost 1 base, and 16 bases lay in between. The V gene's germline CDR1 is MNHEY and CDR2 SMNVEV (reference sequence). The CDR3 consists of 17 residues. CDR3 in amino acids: CASSDNLRGSYNSPLHF. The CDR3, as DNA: TGTGCCAGCAGCGACAACCTACGGGGGTCCTATAATTCACCCCTCCACTTT.

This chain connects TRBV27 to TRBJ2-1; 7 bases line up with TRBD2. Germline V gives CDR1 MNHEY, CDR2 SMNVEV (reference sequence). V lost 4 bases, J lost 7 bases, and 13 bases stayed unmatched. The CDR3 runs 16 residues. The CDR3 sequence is CASSSLGGRVGNEQFF. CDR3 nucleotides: TGTGCCAGCAGTTCCCTTGGCGGGAGAGTCGGGAATGAGCAGTTCTTC.

In nucleotides, the CDR3 is TGTGCCAGCAGCCAAGGATCACAATTCTATGGCTACACCTTC. It yields the protein CASSQGSQFYGYTF. The chain combines TRBV3-1 (or the pseudogene TRBV3-2) with TRBJ1-2; D is undetermined. This CDR3 has 14 amino acids. Trimming stripped 1 base from V and 4 bases from J, with 10 bases between. Germline V gene data show CDR1 as LGHDT and CDR2 as YNNKEL (reference sequence).

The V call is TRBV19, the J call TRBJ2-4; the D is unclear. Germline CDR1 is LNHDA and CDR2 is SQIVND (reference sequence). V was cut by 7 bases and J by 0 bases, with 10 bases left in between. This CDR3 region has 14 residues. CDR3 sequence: CASIAAEAKNIQYF. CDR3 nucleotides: TGTGCCAGTATCGCGGCAGAAGCCAAAAACATTCAGTACTTC.

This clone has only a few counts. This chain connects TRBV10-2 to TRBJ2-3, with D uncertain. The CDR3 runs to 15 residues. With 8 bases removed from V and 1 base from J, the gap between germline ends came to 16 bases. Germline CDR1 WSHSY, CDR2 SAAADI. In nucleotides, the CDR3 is TGCGCCAGCTTACCCCCCGTCCCGGGCACAGATACGCAGTATTTT. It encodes CASLPPVPGTDTQYF.

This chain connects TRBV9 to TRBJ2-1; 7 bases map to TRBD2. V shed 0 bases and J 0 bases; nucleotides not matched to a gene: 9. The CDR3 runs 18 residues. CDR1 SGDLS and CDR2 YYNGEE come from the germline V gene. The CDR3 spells CASSVGTLGGSSYNEQFF. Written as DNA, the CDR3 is TGTGCCAGCAGCGTAGGGACTTTGGGGGGGAGCTCCTACAATGAGCAGTTCTTC.

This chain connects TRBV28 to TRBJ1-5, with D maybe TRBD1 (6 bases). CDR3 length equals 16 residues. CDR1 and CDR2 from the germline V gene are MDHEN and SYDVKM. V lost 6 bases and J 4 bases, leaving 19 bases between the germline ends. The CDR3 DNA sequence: TGTGCCAGCAGGGGGCTAGAAGGACAGCGTAATCAGCCCCAGCATTTT. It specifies CASRGLEGQRNQPQHF. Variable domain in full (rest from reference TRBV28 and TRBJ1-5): DVKVTQSSRYLVKRTGEKVFLECVQDMDHENMFWYRQDPGLGLRLIYFSYDVKMKEKGDIPEGYSVSREKKERFSLILESASTNQTSMYLCASRGLEGQRNQPQHFGDGTRLSIL.

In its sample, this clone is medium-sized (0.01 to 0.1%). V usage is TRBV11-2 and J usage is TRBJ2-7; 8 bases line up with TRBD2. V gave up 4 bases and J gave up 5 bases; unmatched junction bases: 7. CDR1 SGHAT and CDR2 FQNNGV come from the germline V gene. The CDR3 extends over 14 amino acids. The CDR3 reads CASSSIAGWNEQYF. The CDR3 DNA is TGTGCCAGCAGCTCTATAGCGGGATGGAACGAGCAGTACTTC. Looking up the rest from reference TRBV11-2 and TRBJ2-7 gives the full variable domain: EAGVAQSPRYKIIEKRQSVAFWCNPISGHATLYWYQQILGQGPKLLIQFQNNGVVDDSQLPKDRFSAERLKGVDSTLKIQPAKLEDSAVYLCASSSIAGWNEQYFGPGTRLTVT.

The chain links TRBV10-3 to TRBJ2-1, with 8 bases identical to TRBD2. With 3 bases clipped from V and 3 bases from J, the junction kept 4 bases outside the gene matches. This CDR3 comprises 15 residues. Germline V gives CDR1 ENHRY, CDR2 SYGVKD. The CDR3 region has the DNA TGTGCCATCAGTGATCAGCGGGAGAGCTACAATGAGCAGTTCTTC. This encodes CAISDQRESYNEQFF.

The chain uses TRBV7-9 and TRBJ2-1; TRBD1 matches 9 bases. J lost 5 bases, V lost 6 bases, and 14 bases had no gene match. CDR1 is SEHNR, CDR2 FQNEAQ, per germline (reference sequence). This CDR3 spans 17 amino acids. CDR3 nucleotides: TGTGCCAGCAGACGAAGCTTCGGACAGGGGACCCACAATGAGCAGTTCTTC. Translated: CASRRSFGQGTHNEQFF.

CDR3 DNA sequence: TGTGCCTGGAACCACCTGGGACAGGGGTCCACTGAAGCTTTCTTT. Amino acids: CAWNHLGQGSTEAFF. The rearrangement joins TRBV30 to TRBJ1-1; 10 bases are a match to TRBD1. The CDR3 length is 15 residues. Germline V CDR1 and CDR2: GTSNPN, SVGIG (reference sequence). J lost 4 bases, V lost 4 bases, and 9 bases had no gene match.